The 25 T cell receptor beta chains below all came from one sample that was sequenced in a study of CD8+ T cells in alopecia areata. Extracted RNA was reverse transcribed, and the resulting cDNA served as sequencing template. The protocol was immunoSEQ multiplex PCR, while the TCRdb copy is restricted to in-frame clones and leaves out a portion. The sample contains some 110,000 clones, roughly 66% of which appear only once. Sequenced: CD4+ T cells sorted from blood. Receptors were obtained from a human donor in good health.

This clone was seen only once. The chain couples TRBV30 to TRBJ1-2; possibly TRBD1 for D (5 bases). Germline CDR1 is GTSNPN and CDR2 is SVGIG (reference sequence). CDR3 length: 12 residues. The ends were cut back, 4 bases at V and 2 bases at J, with 8 bases in the middle. The CDR3 bases are TGTGCCTGGATGGGGCAGAACTATGGCTACACCTTC. Protein: CAWMGQNYGYTF.

The gene calls are TRBV28 and TRBJ1-5; D is uncertain. The germline V and J ends were trimmed by 7 bases and 5 bases, with 21 bases remaining between them. The CDR3 is made up of 16 amino acids. Germline values: CDR1 MDHEN, CDR2 SYDVKM. CDR3 region: CASTLGGFRLYQPQHF. In DNA form, the CDR3 reads TGTGCCAGCACCCTGGGTGGATTCCGGTTATATCAGCCCCAGCATTTT.

In its sample, this clone was seen once. V is TRBV7-9 and J is TRBJ1-1, with D uncertain. Trimming removed 6 bases at V and 2 bases at J, with 7 bases between. There are 12 residues in the CDR3. Germline CDR1 is SEHNR and CDR2 is FQNEAQ (reference sequence). The CDR3 reads CASRKSNTEAFF. The CDR3 nucleotides read TGTGCCAGCAGGAAGAGTAACACTGAAGCTTTCTTT.

This clone was seen once. CDR3 loop: CAWMAGTARDTIYF. The CDR3 bases are TGTGCCTGGATGGCCGGGACGGCCAGAGACACCATATATTTT. The genes are TRBV30 and TRBJ1-3; D possibly corresponds to TRBD1 (5 bases). Trimming left V 4 bases short and J 8 bases short, with 18 bases between. The CDR3 loop spans 14 amino acids. The V gene's germline CDR1 is GTSNPN and CDR2 SVGIG (reference sequence).

The chain is built from TRBV4-1 and TRBJ1-2; maybe TRBD1 (6 bases). The germline V and J ends were trimmed by 3 bases and 1 base, with 12 bases remaining between them. The CDR3 extends over 15 amino acids. Germline CDR1 and CDR2: MGHRA and YSYEKL. The CDR3 reads CASSQGPGDNYGYTF. In nucleotides, the CDR3 is TGCGCCAGCAGCCAGGGACCAGGGGATAACTATGGCTACACCTTC.

The V call is TRBV29-1, the J call TRBJ2-1; D is ambiguous. The CDR3 runs to 12 residues. CDR1 is SQVTM, CDR2 ANQGSEA, per germline. The V and J ends lost 7 bases and 6 bases respectively, with 13 bases between them. The CDR3 DNA follows: TGCAGCGCCATAGTACACGGCAATGAGCAGTTCTTC. This encodes CSAIVHGNEQFF.

The J gene is TRBJ1-2, the V gene TRBV29-1; D not resolved. The germline V gene has CDR1 SQVTM and CDR2 ANQGSEA. V lost 0 bases, J lost 10 bases, and 6 bases lay in between. CDR3 length: 10 residues. Here the CDR3 DNA reads TGCAGCGTTGAAGATTTTGTCTACACCTTC. Amino acids: CSVEDFVYTF.

The CDR3 region is CASNSRGRTEAFF. The CDR3 DNA reads TGTGCCAGTAATTCGAGGGGCAGGACTGAAGCTTTCTTT. The chain has TRBV19 and TRBJ1-1, with D possibly matching TRBD1 (5 bases). With 7 bases removed from V and 5 bases from J, the gap between germline ends came to 14 bases. Germline CDR1 reads LNHDA; CDR2 reads SQIVND (reference sequence). This CDR3 is 13 amino acids long.

The V call is TRBV29-1, the J call TRBJ1-1, with D possibly matching TRBD1 (5 bases). The CDR3 length is 13 residues. Germline V gene sequence: CDR1 SQVTM, CDR2 ANQGSEA. V was shortened by 6 bases and J by 3 bases, with 14 bases between the two germline ends. The CDR3 reads CSVGHGGYTEAFF. The CDR3 DNA reads TGCAGCGTCGGCCACGGGGGATACACTGAAGCTTTCTTT.

The chain uses TRBV15 and TRBJ2-1, with TRBD2 matching over 8 bases. CDR3 length: 15 amino acids. V was clipped by 5 bases and J by 7 bases; unmatched bases: 10. Germline CDR1 LNHNV, CDR2 YYDKDF (reference sequence). The CDR3 sequence is CATSPQRENINEQFF. In DNA, the CDR3 is TGTGCCACCAGCCCCCAGCGGGAGAATATTAATGAGCAGTTCTTC.

The chain recombines TRBV28 with TRBJ1-1; D is ambiguous. The CDR3 sequence is 15 residues long. Germline CDR1 is MDHEN and CDR2 is SYDVKM. The V end lost 5 bases, the J end lost 1 base, and 14 bases lay between the germline ends. Here the CDR3 reads CASSLGGGTNTEAFF. The CDR3 coding sequence is TGTGCCAGCAGTCTCGGCGGCGGAACGAACACTGAAGCTTTCTTT.

This clone was seen a handful of times. The chain couples TRBV5-1 to TRBJ2-5; tentative D call: TRBD2 (6 bases). V was clipped by 4 bases and J by 4 bases, with 11 bases between them. This CDR3 region has 13 residues. The germline CDR1 and CDR2 sequences are SGHRS and YFSETQ. Written as DNA, the CDR3 is TGCGCCAGCAGCCGTGGGACTGGAGAGACCCAGTACTTC. This codes for CASSRGTGETQYF.

This clone was seen more than once but under ten times. The chain uses TRBV5-1 and TRBJ2-6; D is perhaps TRBD1 (5 bases). CDR1 is SGHRS and CDR2 is YFSETQ in the germline V gene. This CDR3 spans 15 amino acids. V was trimmed by 5 bases and J by 0 bases, leaving 9 bases between them. CDR3 coding DNA: TGCGCCAGCAGTTACCAGGGCTCTGGGGCCAACGTCCTGACTTTC. Translating gives CASSYQGSGANVLTF.

The V call is TRBV27, the J call TRBJ1-2; D uncertain. CDR1 is MNHEY, CDR2 SMNVEV, per germline (reference sequence). The V end was cut by 3 bases, the J end by 4 bases, with 9 bases between. CDR3 size: 13 residues. In nucleotides, the CDR3 is TGTGCCAGCAGTTTCGGGGTAACCTATGGCTACACCTTC. It specifies CASSFGVTYGYTF.

This clone was picked up a small number of times. The chain joins TRBV20-1 to TRBJ2-7, with no clear D. Germline values: CDR1 DFQATT, CDR2 SNEGSKA (reference sequence). Deletions cut 4 bases from V and 7 bases from J, with 11 bases between. CDR3 size: 11 residues. The CDR3 nucleotides read TGCAGTGCTATCCGAAGCCAGGAGCAGTACTTC. Translating it yields CSAIRSQEQYF.

This clone has just a few counts. The genes are TRBV6-1 and TRBJ1-2, with a weak D call TRBD1 (5 bases). The germline gives CDR1 MNHNS, CDR2 SASEGT. The CDR3 loop spans 13 amino acids. V was clipped by 6 bases and J by 6 bases, with 14 bases between them. Here the CDR3 DNA reads TGTGCCAGCAGGAGCATTGGGGGAAATGGCTACACCTTC. Its translation: CASRSIGGNGYTF.

The V and J genes are TRBV30 and TRBJ2-7, with a tentative D call TRBD1 (6 bases). CDR1 is GTSNPN, CDR2 SVGIG, per germline (reference sequence). The CDR3 is 12 amino acids. Trimming took 2 bases from V and 6 from J, leaving 11 bases between them. CDR3 in amino acids: CAWSPQGPEQYF. The CDR3 DNA reads as TGTGCCTGGAGTCCGCAGGGGCCCGAGCAGTACTTC.

The gene calls are TRBV11-1 and TRBJ2-1; D perhaps matches TRBD1 (6 bases). The CDR3 runs 14 residues. V was clipped by 3 bases and J by 7 bases, with 13 bases between them. The germline V gene encodes CDR1 SGHAT and CDR2 FQDESV (reference sequence). The CDR3 region has the DNA TGTGCCAGCAGCTTCCGGACAGTACTTAATGAGCAGTTCTTC. Protein product: CASSFRTVLNEQFF. The full variable domain, its missing parts supplied by reference TRBV11-1 and TRBJ2-1, is EAEVAQSPRYKITEKSQAVAFWCDPISGHATLYWYRQILGQGPELLVQFQDESVVDDSQLPKDRFSAERLKGVDSTLKIQPAELGDSAMYLCASSFRTVLNEQFFGPGTRLTVL.

The chain links TRBV6-5 to TRBJ1-6; a possible D gene is TRBD1 (5 bases). Trimming took off 6 bases at V and 5 bases at J, with 17 bases between the two ends. The CDR3 spans 16 residues. Per the germline V gene, CDR1 is MNHEY and CDR2 is SVGAGI. Here the CDR3 DNA reads TGTGCCAGCAGATACCGGGGGAGTGCAGATAATTCACCCCTCCACTTT. As protein: CASRYRGSADNSPLHF.

This chain joins TRBV7-3 and TRBJ1-3; D is unclear. Germline V gives CDR1 SGHTA, CDR2 FQGTGA. V dropped 2 bases and J dropped 12 bases, with 8 bases sitting between them. The CDR3 covers 11 residues. The CDR3 reads CASSLDGSIYF. The CDR3, as DNA: TGTGCCAGCAGCTTAGACGGCAGCATATATTTT.

The rearrangement links TRBV15 to TRBJ1-1, with TRBD1 matching over 10 bases. Germline lookup yields CDR1 LNHNV and CDR2 YYDKDF (reference sequence). The ends lost 3 bases at V and 0 bases at J; junction bases unmatched: 1. This CDR3 has 15 amino acids. The CDR3 coding sequence is TGTGCCACCAGCAGGACAGGGGGCATGAACACTGAAGCTTTCTTT. Translating it yields CATSRTGGMNTEAFF. Based on the CDR3 plus reference TRBV15 and TRBJ1-1, the full variable domain is DAMVIQNPRYQVTQFGKPVTLSCSQTLNHNVMYWYQQKSSQAPKLLFHYYDKDFNNEADTPDNFQSRRPNTSFCFLDIRSPGLGDTAMYLCATSRTGGMNTEAFFGQGTRLTVV.

The chain uses TRBV7-6 and TRBJ2-1, with 7 bases aligning to TRBD1. Germline CDR1 reads SGHVS; CDR2 reads FNYEAQ. The CDR3 is 16 amino acids. J lost 2 bases, V lost 4 bases, and 8 bases had no gene match. The CDR3 region is CASSSPDRDAYNEQFF. Here the CDR3 DNA reads TGTGCCAGCAGCTCCCCAGACAGGGACGCCTACAATGAGCAGTTCTTC.

The rearrangement uses TRBV7-6 and TRBJ2-3, with 10 bases fitting TRBD2. Germline-derived CDR1 and CDR2 are SGHVS and FNYEAQ. V shed 7 bases and J 4 bases; nucleotides not matched to a gene: 14. The CDR3 sequence is 17 residues long. This chain's CDR3 is CASTKRGGTQGADTQYF. The CDR3, as DNA: TGTGCCAGCACAAAGCGGGGGGGCACCCAGGGGGCAGATACGCAGTATTTT.

The chain couples TRBV6-5 to TRBJ1-6; D is uncertain. The germline CDR1 and CDR2 sequences are MNHEY and SVGAGI. Trimming took 7 bases from V and 1 from J, leaving 5 bases between them. The length of the CDR3 is 13 residues. The CDR3 sequence: CASKGSYNSPLHF. The CDR3 DNA reads as TGTGCCAGCAAGGGATCCTATAATTCACCCCTCCACTTT.

The V call is TRBV6-1, the J call TRBJ2-1, with 10 bases lining up with TRBD2. CDR3 length: 18 residues. Looked up from germline, CDR1 is MNHNS and CDR2 is SASEGT. The V gene end was trimmed by 2 bases and the J gene end by 1 base; junction bases not matched to a gene: 8. CDR3 DNA: TGTGCCAGCAGTGAACGAGCGGGGGGGGTCGGTTCCTACAATGAGCAGTTCTTC. The encoded protein is CASSERAGGVGSYNEQFF.